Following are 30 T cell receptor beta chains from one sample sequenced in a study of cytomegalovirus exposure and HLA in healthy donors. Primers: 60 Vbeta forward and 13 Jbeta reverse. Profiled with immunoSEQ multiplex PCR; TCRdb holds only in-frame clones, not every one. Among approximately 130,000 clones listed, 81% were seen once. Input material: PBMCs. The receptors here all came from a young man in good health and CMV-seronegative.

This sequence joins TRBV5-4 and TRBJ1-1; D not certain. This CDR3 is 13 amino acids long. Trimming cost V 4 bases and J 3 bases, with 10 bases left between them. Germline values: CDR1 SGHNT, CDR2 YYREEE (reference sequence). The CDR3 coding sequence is TGTGCCAGCAGCCACCCGGGAGACACTGAAGCTTTCTTT. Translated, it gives CASSHPGDTEAFF.

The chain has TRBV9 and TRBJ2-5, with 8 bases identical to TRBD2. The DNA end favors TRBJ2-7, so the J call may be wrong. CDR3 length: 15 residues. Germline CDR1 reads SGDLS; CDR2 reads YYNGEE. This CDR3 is CASSVGLAGTHEQYF. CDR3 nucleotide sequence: TGTGCCAGCAGCGTAGGGTTAGCGGGGACCCACGAGCAGTACTTC.

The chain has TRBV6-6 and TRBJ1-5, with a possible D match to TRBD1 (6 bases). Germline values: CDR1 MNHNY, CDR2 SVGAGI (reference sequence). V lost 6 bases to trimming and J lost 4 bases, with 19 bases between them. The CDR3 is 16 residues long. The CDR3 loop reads CASRKGVELKNQPQHF. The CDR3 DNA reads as TGTGCCAGCAGGAAGGGGGTCGAATTGAAAAATCAGCCCCAGCATTTT.

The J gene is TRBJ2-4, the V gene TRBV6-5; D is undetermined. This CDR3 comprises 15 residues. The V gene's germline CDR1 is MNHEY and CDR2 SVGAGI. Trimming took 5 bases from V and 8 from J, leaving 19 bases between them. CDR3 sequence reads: CASSPRRYSVDIQYF. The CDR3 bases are TGTGCCAGCAGTCCCCGAAGATACTCGGTAGACATTCAGTACTTC.

CDR3 coding DNA: TGTGCCAGCAGCCAGACAGGGCTAGGCGAGACCCAGTACTTC. Its protein product is CASSQTGLGETQYF. The V and J genes are TRBV14 and TRBJ2-5, with TRBD1 matching over 7 bases. Germline CDR1 SGHDN, CDR2 FVKESK. J lost 5 bases, V lost 3 bases, and 6 bases had no gene match. The CDR3 is made up of 14 amino acids.

For the CDR3, the DNA is TGCGCCAGCAGTGACGGGGGGTTCTCCTACGAGCAGTACTTC. Protein: CASSDGGFSYEQYF. The chain couples TRBV10-1 to TRBJ2-7, with TRBD2 identical over 7 bases. CDR3 length equals 14 residues. With V trimmed by 3 bases and J by 0 bases, 2 bases remained unmatched. Germline values: CDR1 WNHNN, CDR2 SYGVQD (reference sequence).

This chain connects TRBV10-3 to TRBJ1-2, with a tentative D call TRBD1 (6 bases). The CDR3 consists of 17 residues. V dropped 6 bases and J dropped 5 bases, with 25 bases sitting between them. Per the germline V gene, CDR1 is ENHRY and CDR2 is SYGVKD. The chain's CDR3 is CAIRDDWDIWVKYGYTF. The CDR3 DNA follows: TGTGCCATCAGGGACGACTGGGACATTTGGGTAAAATATGGCTACACCTTC.

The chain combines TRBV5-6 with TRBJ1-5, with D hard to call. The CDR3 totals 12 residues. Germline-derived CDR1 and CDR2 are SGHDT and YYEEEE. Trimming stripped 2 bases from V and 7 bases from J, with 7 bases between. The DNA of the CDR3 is TGTGCCAGCAGCTTTTGGGCCCAGCCCCAGCATTTT. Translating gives CASSFWAQPQHF.

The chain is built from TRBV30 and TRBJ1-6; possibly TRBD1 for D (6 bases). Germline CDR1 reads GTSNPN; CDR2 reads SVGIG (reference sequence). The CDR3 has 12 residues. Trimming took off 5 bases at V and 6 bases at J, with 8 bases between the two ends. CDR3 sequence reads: CAWDRINSPLHF. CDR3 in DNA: TGTGCCTGGGACAGGATTAATTCACCCCTCCACTTT.

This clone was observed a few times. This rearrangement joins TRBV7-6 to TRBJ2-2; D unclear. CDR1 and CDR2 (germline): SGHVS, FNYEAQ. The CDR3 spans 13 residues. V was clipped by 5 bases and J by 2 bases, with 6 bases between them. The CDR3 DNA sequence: TGTGCCAGCAGCCTCTTCAACACCGGGGAGCTGTTTTTT. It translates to CASSLFNTGELFF.

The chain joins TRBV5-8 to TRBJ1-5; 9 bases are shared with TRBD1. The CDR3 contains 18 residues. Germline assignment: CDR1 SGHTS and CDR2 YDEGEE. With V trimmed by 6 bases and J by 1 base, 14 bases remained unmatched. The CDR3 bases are TGTGCCAGCAACTTAGGACAGGGGATAACTTGGAGCAATCAGCCCCAGCATTTT. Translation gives CASNLGQGITWSNQPQHF.

The CDR3 reads CASSAQQGAMAEAFF. CDR3 coding DNA: TGTGCCAGCAGTGCCCAGCAGGGGGCGATGGCTGAAGCTTTCTTT. The V call is TRBV25-1, the J call TRBJ1-1, with TRBD1 matching 8 bases. The germline gives CDR1 MGHDK, CDR2 SYGVNS. The CDR3 consists of 15 residues. V was pared by 4 bases and J by 6 bases, with 10 bases of the junction left unmatched. Together with reference TRBV25-1 and TRBJ1-1, the CDR3 gives the full variable domain: EADIYQTPRYLVIGTGKKITLECSQTMGHDKMYWYQQDPGMELHLIHYSYGVNSTEKGDLSSESTVSRIRTEHFPLTLESARPSHTSQYLCASSAQQGAMAEAFFGQGTRLTVV.

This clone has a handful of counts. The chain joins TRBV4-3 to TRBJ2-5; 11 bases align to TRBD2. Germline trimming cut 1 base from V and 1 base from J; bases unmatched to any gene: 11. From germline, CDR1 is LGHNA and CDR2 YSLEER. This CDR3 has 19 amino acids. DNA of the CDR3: TGCGCCAGCAGCCAAGCTTACGACGGGCTAGCGGGGGGCCAAGAGACCCAGTACTTC. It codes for CASSQAYDGLAGGQETQYF.

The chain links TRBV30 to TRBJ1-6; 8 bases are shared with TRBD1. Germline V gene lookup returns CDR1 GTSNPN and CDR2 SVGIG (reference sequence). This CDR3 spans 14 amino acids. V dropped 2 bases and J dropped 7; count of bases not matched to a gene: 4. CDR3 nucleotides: TGTGCCTGGAGTCTGGGACAGGAGAATTCACCCCTCCACTTT. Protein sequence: CAWSLGQENSPLHF.

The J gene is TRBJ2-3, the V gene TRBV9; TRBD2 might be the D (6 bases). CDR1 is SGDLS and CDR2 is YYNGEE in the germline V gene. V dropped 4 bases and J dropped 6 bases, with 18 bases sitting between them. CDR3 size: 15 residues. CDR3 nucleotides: TGTGCCAGCAGCAACGGGGGAGGAGCGGCCGATACGCAGTATTTT. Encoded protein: CASSNGGGAADTQYF.

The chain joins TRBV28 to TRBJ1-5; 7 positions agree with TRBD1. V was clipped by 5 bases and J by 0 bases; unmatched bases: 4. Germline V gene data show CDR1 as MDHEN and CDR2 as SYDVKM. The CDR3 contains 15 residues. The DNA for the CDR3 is TGTGCCAGCAGTCTCGACAGGGTTAGCAATCAGCCCCAGCATTTT. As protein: CASSLDRVSNQPQHF.

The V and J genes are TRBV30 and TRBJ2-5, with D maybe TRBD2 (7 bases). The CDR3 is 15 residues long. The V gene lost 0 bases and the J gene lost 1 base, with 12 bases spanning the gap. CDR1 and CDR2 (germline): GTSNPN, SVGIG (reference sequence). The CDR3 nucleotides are TGTGCCTGGAGTGTAAGGGGGGGGCCCCAAGAGACCCAGTACTTC. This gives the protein CAWSVRGGPQETQYF.

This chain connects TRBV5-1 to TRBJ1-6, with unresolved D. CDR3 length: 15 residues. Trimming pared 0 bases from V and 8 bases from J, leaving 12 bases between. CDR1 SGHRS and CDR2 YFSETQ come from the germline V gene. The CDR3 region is CASSLAVTSDSPLHF. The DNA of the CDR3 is TGCGCCAGCAGCTTGGCCGTGACATCCGATTCACCCCTCCACTTT.

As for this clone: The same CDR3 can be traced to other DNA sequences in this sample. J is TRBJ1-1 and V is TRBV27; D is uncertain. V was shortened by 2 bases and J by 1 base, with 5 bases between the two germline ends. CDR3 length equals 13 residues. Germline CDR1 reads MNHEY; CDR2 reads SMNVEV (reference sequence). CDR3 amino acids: CASSLGGNTEAFF. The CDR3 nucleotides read TGTGCCAGCAGTTTAGGAGGGAACACTGAAGCTTTCTTT.

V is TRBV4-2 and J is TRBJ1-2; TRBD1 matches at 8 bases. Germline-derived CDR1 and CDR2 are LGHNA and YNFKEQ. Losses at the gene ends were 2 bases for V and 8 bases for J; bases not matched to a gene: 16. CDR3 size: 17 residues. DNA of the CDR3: TGTGCCAGCAGCCAAAGGGACCTAACAGGGGGGATTAAGGGCTACACCTTC. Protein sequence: CASSQRDLTGGIKGYTF.

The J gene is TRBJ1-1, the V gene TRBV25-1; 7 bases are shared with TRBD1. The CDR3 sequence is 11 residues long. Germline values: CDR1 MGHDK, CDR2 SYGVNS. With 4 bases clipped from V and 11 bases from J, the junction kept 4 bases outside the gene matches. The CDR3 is CASSATGVAFF. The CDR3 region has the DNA TGTGCCAGCAGTGCCACAGGGGTGGCTTTCTTT.

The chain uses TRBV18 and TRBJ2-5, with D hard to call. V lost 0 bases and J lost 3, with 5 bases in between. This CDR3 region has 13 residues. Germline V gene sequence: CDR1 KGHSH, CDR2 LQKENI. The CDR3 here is CASSPPTEETQYF. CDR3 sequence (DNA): TGTGCCAGCTCACCACCAACAGAAGAGACCCAGTACTTC.

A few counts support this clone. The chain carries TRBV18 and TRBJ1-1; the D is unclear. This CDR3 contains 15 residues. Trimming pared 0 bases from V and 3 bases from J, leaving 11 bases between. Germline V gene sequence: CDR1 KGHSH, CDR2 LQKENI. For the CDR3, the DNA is TGTGCCAGCTCACCACCTCTGAGTGAGTACACTGAAGCTTTCTTT. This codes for CASSPPLSEYTEAFF. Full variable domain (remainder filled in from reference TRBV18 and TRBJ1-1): NAGVMQNPRHLVRRRGQEARLRCSPMKGHSHVYWYRQLPEEGLKFMVYLQKENIIDESGMPKERFSAEFPKEGPSILRIQQVVRGDSAAYFCASSPPLSEYTEAFFGQGTRLTVV.

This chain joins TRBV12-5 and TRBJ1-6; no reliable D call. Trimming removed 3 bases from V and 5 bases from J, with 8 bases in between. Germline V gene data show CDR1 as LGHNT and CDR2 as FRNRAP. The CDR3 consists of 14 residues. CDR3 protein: CASGFNSDNSPLHF. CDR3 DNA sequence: TGTGCTAGTGGTTTTAACAGTGATAATTCACCCCTCCACTTT.

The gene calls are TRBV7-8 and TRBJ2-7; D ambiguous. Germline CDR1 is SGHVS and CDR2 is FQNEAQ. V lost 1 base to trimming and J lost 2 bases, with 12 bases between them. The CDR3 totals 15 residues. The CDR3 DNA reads TGTGCCAGCAGCTTAGGGCCCGCCCTGACCTACGAGCAGTACTTC. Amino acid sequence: CASSLGPALTYEQYF. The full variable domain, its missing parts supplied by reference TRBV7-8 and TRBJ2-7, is GAGVSQSPRYKVAKRGQDVALRCDPISGHVSLFWYQQALGQGPEFLTYFQNEAQLDKSGLPSDRFFAERPEGSVSTLKIQRTQQEDSAVYLCASSLGPALTYEQYFGPGTRLTVT.

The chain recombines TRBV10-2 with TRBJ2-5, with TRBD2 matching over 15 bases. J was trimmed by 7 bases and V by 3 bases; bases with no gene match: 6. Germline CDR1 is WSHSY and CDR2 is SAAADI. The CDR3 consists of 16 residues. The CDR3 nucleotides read TGCGCCAGCAGTGATCGGACTAGCGGGGGGGCAGGGACCCAGTACTTC. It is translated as CASSDRTSGGAGTQYF.

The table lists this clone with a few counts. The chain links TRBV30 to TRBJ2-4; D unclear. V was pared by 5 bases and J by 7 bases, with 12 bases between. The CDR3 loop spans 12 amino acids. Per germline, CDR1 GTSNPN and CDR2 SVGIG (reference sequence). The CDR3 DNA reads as TGTGCCTGGTGGTCTGCCGAGAACATTCAGTACTTC. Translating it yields CAWWSAENIQYF.

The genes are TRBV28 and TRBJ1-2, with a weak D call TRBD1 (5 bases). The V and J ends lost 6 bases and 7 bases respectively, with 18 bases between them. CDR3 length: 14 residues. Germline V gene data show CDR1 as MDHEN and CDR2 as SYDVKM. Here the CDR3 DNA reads TGTGCCAGCAGCCTCGCGGGGGGATTCGGTGGCTACACCTTC. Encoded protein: CASSLAGGFGGYTF.

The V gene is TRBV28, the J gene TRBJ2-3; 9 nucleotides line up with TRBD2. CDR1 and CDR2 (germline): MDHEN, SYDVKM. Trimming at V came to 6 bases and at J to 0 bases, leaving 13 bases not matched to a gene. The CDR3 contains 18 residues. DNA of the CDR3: TGTGCCAGCAGCTCCTCCAGCGGGGGGCCGACTAGCACAGATACGCAGTATTTT. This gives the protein CASSSSSGGPTSTDTQYF.

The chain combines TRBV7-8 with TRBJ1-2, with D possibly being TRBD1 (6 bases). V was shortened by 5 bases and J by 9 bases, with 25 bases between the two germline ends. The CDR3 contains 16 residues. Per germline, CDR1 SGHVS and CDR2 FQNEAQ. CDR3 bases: TGTGCCAGCAGCCCAGGACAGCCCCAGGGCGAAGAGAGCTACACCTTC. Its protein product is CASSPGQPQGEESYTF.